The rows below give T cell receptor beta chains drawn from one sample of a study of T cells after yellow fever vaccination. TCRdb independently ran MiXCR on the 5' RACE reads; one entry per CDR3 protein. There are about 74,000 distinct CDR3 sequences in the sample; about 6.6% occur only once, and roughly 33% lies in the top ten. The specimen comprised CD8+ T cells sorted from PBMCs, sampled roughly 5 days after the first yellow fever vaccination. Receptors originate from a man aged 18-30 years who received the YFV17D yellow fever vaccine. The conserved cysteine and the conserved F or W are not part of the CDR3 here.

CDR3aa: ASSSLHRDSDPYGYT
v_gene: TRBV6-5
j_gene: TRBJ1-2

CDR3aa: ASSHKGRDYQPQH
v_gene: TRBV6-2/TRBV6-3
j_gene: TRBJ1-5

CDR3aa: ASAGETGLNTEAF
v_gene: TRBV7-9
j_gene: TRBJ1-1

CDR3aa: ASSRTTGEQF
v_gene: TRBV11-2
j_gene: TRBJ2-1

CDR3aa: ASSFSGQYYEQY
v_gene: TRBV5-6
j_gene: TRBJ2-7

CDR3aa: ASSTSESYGYT
v_gene: TRBV28
j_gene: TRBJ1-2

CDR3aa: ASSFYRARTDTQY
v_gene: TRBV11-2
j_gene: TRBJ2-3

CDR3aa: ASSWGGGSTDTQY
v_gene: TRBV12-3/TRBV12-4
j_gene: TRBJ2-3

CDR3aa: AFNPNGLAAASSTDTQY
v_gene: TRBV2
j_gene: TRBJ2-3

CDR3aa: ASSLVLNEQF
v_gene: TRBV7-2
j_gene: TRBJ2-1

CDR3aa: ASSYQTGTSRMAF
v_gene: TRBV11-2
j_gene: TRBJ1-1

CDR3aa: SVGMGGTEAF
v_gene: TRBV29-1
j_gene: TRBJ1-1

CDR3aa: ASSLGQGWELF
v_gene: TRBV5-1
j_gene: TRBJ2-2

CDR3aa: ASSAGQGTD
v_gene: TRBV6-2/TRBV6-3
j_gene: TRBJ2-3

CDR3aa: ASSVAGYNEQF
v_gene: TRBV12-3/TRBV12-4
j_gene: TRBJ2-1

CDR3aa: ASSQDITYEQY
v_gene: TRBV4-3
j_gene: TRBJ2-7